A selection of T cell receptor beta chains follows, all from one sample in a study of T cell responses to AZD1222 COVID-19 vaccine. Sequencing was performed with immunoSEQ multiplex PCR; in TCRdb, only in-frame clones are kept and a portion is missing. The sample holds 200,000 or so clones, approximately 92% seen once. The sample here was peripheral blood, taken on day 0 of AZD1222 vaccination. The receptors stem from an adult in good health. CDR3s include the opening cysteine and the closing phenylalanine or tryptophan. Fields, in order: J gene, clone size, D gene, V gene, CDR3 protein, CDR3 DNA. A D gene is named only where the DNA matches it firmly. Size values are once, few and many counts, or a class for expanded clones, and some rows have none.

>TRBJ2-2|NA|NA|TRBV9
CASKEGSTGELFF
TGTGCCAGCAAGGAGGGATCGACCGGGGAGCTGTTTTTT
>TRBJ2-2|NA|TRBD2|TRBV28
CASSLLPHRTRAANTGELFF
TGTGCCAGCAGTTTACTACCCCACCGGACTAGAGCAGCGAACACCGGGGAGCTGTTTTTT
>TRBJ1-5|NA|NA|TRBV29-1
CSVEVGVGGNQPQHF
TGCAGCGTTGAAGTGGGGGTAGGAGGCAATCAGCCCCAGCATTTT
>TRBJ2-1|NA|TRBD2|TRBV19
CASSLRRERDNEQFF
TGTGCCAGTAGTCTGAGGCGGGAGAGAGACAATGAGCAGTTCTTC
>TRBJ1-1|NA|NA|TRBV5-1
CASSLTGKGTEAFF
TGCGCCAGCAGCCTGACGGGAAAGGGGACTGAAGCTTTCTTT
>TRBJ1-1|NA|TRBD1|TRBV28
CASGTGQMNTEAFF
TGTGCCAGCGGGACAGGCCAAATGAACACTGAAGCTTTCTTT
>TRBJ2-5|few|NA|TRBV10-1
CASRSPMETQYF
TGCGCCAGCAGGTCTCCCATGGAGACCCAGTACTTC
>TRBJ1-2|NA|TRBD1|TRBV4-1
CASSQDIRTGRYGYTF
TGCGCCAGCAGCCAAGATATTAGGACAGGGCGCTATGGCTACACCTTC
>TRBJ1-2|NA|NA|TRBV4-1
CASRTGPASNYGYTF
TGCGCCAGCAGAACAGGTCCCGCTAGTAACTATGGCTACACCTTC
>TRBJ2-7|NA|TRBD1|TRBV5-5
CASFGQGTGEQYF
TGTGCCAGCTTTGGACAGGGTACGGGCGAGCAGTACTTC
>TRBJ1-1|NA|NA|TRBV12-3/TRBV12-4
CASSPGGAEAFF
TGTGCCAGCAGCCCGGGGGGGGCTGAAGCTTTCTTT